This record looks at one T cell receptor beta chain sequence and its context. Germline values: CDR1 WNHNN, CDR2 SYGVQD (reference sequence). V gave up 3 bases and J gave up 12 bases, with 12 bases separating them. The length of the CDR3 is 13 residues. TCRdb called the 5' RACE reads again in MiXCR, with one record for every CDR3 protein. The table shows 50,000 to 60,000 distinct CDR3 sequences, with 6.6% occurring only once. This specimen comes from a study of T cells after yellow fever vaccination. Study information: With SMART-Seq v4 Ultra Low Input, the fractions containing low cell numbers were prepared.

Study-level findings and limits: Subsequent booster samples again held most clones from primary vaccination (96% CD4, 85% to 90% CD8).

The sequence came from a man younger than 30 who received the YFV17D yellow fever vaccine. This chain joins TRBV10-1 and TRBJ1-6; no reliable D call. Sample: CD8+ T cells not binding an NS4B(214-222) dextramer, sorted from PBMCs, taken more than 35 days after the first yellow fever vaccination. DNA for the CDR3: TGCGCCAGCAGTGATGGTCCCCAAGGACCCCTCCACTTT. Encoded protein: CASSDGPQGPLHF.